Sequencing of this T cell receptor beta chain was carried out in a study of shared clonotypes between healthy human individuals. Measured with immunoSEQ multiplex PCR; TCRdb has only the in-frame clones, and not every one. This table holds a few million clones, more than 90% found once. The receptor was derived from a man younger than 30 in good health. The sequenced sample consisted of naive CD4+ T cells sorted from blood. Subset given: CD45RA+ positively selected.

CDR3: CSVEAGTTNEKLFF. Written as DNA, the CDR3 is TGCAGCGTTGAAGCAGGAACAACTAATGAAAAACTGTTTTTT. The chain combines TRBV29-1 with TRBJ1-4; D gene uncertain. V was shortened by 1 base and J by 0 bases, with 6 bases between the two germline ends. The CDR3 totals 14 residues. CDR1 SQVTM and CDR2 ANQGSEA come from the germline V gene. Filled out from reference TRBV29-1 and TRBJ1-4, the complete variable domain reads SAVISQKPSRDICQRGTSLTIQCQVDSQVTMMFWYRQQPGQSLTLIATANQGSEATYESGFVIDKFPISRPNLTFSTLTVSNMSPEDSSIYLCSVEAGTTNEKLFFGSGTQLSVL.